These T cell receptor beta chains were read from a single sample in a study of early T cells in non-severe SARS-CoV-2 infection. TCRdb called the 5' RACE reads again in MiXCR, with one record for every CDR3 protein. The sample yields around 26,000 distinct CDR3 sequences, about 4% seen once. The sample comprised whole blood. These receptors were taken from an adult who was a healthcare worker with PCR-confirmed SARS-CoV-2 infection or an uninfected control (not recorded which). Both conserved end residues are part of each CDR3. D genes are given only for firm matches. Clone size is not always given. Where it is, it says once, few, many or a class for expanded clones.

CDR3aa: CASSLAGETQYF; CDR3nt: TGTGCCAGCAGCCTCGCCGGTGAGACCCAGTACTTC; abundance: -; v_gene: TRBV13; len: 12; d_gene: -; j_gene: TRBJ2-5
CDR3aa: CSASPSGSGNTIYF; CDR3nt: TGCAGTGCTAGTCCCTCGGGGTCTGGAAACACCATATATTTT; abundance: many; v_gene: TRBV20-1; len: 14; d_gene: -; j_gene: TRBJ1-3
CDR3aa: CASSYSLPGGVEKLFF; CDR3nt: TGTGCCAGCAGTTACTCGTTACCAGGGGGCGTGGAAAAACTGTTTTTT; abundance: many; v_gene: TRBV6-6; len: 16; d_gene: TRBD1; j_gene: TRBJ1-4
CDR3aa: CSATSRGDQPQHF; CDR3nt: TGCAGTGCTACTTCCAGGGGGGATCAGCCCCAGCATTTT; abundance: many; v_gene: TRBV20-1; len: 13; d_gene: TRBD1; j_gene: TRBJ1-5
CDR3aa: CASSLLVAGNTIYF; CDR3nt: TGTGCCAGCAGCTTATTGGTCGCCGGAAACACCATATATTTT; abundance: many; v_gene: TRBV7-9; len: 14; d_gene: -; j_gene: TRBJ1-3
CDR3aa: CASYSYGYTF; CDR3nt: TGTGCCTCCTACAGCTATGGCTACACCTTC; abundance: -; v_gene: TRBV12-3/TRBV12-4; len: 10; d_gene: -; j_gene: TRBJ1-2
CDR3aa: CASSFGRYNEQFF; CDR3nt: TGTGCCAGCAGTTTCGGGAGATACAATGAGCAGTTCTTC; abundance: many; v_gene: TRBV27; len: 13; d_gene: -; j_gene: TRBJ2-1
CDR3aa: CASSLKGGDEQFF; CDR3nt: TGCGCCAGCAGCTTGAAGGGGGGCGATGAGCAGTTCTTC; abundance: -; v_gene: TRBV5-1; len: 13; d_gene: -; j_gene: TRBJ2-1
CDR3aa: CASSLQEYSYTF; CDR3nt: TGTGCCAGCAGTCTACAGGAATATTCCTACACCTTC; abundance: many; v_gene: TRBV6-1; len: 12; d_gene: -; j_gene: TRBJ1-2
CDR3aa: CASSENTGELFF; CDR3nt: TGCGCCAGCAGTGAGAACACCGGGGAGCTGTTTTTT; abundance: many; v_gene: TRBV5-1; len: 12; d_gene: -; j_gene: TRBJ2-2
CDR3aa: CATSAFTGELFF; CDR3nt: TGTGCCACCAGCGCCTTTACCGGGGAGCTGTTTTTT; abundance: many; v_gene: TRBV15; len: 12; d_gene: -; j_gene: TRBJ2-2
CDR3aa: CASSPLGQGEDEQYF; CDR3nt: TGTGCCAGCTCACCCCTCGGACAGGGCGAAGACGAGCAGTACTTC; abundance: few; v_gene: TRBV18; len: 15; d_gene: TRBD1; j_gene: TRBJ2-7
CDR3aa: CSATPDRVGNTIYF; CDR3nt: TGCAGTGCTACGCCAGACAGGGTTGGAAACACCATATATTTT; abundance: many; v_gene: TRBV20-1; len: 14; d_gene: TRBD1; j_gene: TRBJ1-3
CDR3aa: CASSAPGEVYNEQFF; CDR3nt: TGTGCCAGTAGTGCCCCAGGGGAGGTCTACAATGAGCAGTTCTTC; abundance: many; v_gene: TRBV19; len: 15; d_gene: -; j_gene: TRBJ2-1
CDR3aa: CASSPDFSPGATNEKLFF; CDR3nt: TGTGCCAGCTCACCAGACTTTTCCCCAGGGGCAACTAATGAAAAACTGTTTTTT; abundance: many; v_gene: TRBV18; len: 18; d_gene: -; j_gene: TRBJ1-4
CDR3aa: CASIATMGADTQYF; CDR3nt: TGTGCCAGCATAGCCACTATGGGCGCAGATACGCAGTATTTT; abundance: -; v_gene: TRBV5-6; len: 14; d_gene: -; j_gene: TRBJ2-3
CDR3aa: CASGTGGGNQPQHF; CDR3nt: TGTGCCAGCGGGACAGGAGGCGGCAATCAGCCCCAGCATTTT; abundance: few; v_gene: TRBV9; len: 14; d_gene: TRBD1; j_gene: TRBJ1-5
CDR3aa: CASSLGGLFTEAFF; CDR3nt: TGCGCCAGCAGCTTGGGAGGTCTTTTCACTGAAGCTTTCTTT; abundance: many; v_gene: TRBV5-1; len: 14; d_gene: -; j_gene: TRBJ1-1
CDR3aa: CASSRRTGLPYPNQPQHF; CDR3nt: TGTGCCAGCAGCCGAAGGACAGGCTTGCCCTACCCAAATCAGCCCCAGCATTTT; abundance: many; v_gene: TRBV27; len: 18; d_gene: TRBD1; j_gene: TRBJ1-5
CDR3aa: CASKYIAKNIQYF; CDR3nt: TGCGCCAGCAAGTATATAGCCAAAAACATTCAGTACTTC; abundance: many; v_gene: TRBV10-1; len: 13; d_gene: -; j_gene: TRBJ2-4
CDR3aa: CASSDGTNSRGQYF; CDR3nt: TGCGCCAGCAGTGACGGGACCAATAGCAGGGGGCAGTATTTT; abundance: many; v_gene: TRBV10-2; len: 14; d_gene: -; j_gene: TRBJ2-3
CDR3aa: CASSPGAYGVSGNTIYF; CDR3nt: TGTGCCAGCAGCCCGGGGGCCTACGGGGTTTCGGGAAACACCATATATTTT; abundance: many; v_gene: TRBV7-9; len: 17; d_gene: -; j_gene: TRBJ1-3
CDR3aa: CSARDVSGRAREQFF; CDR3nt: TGCAGTGCTAGAGATGTAAGCGGGAGGGCACGTGAGCAGTTCTTC; abundance: many; v_gene: TRBV20-1; len: 15; d_gene: TRBD2; j_gene: TRBJ2-1
CDR3aa: CASRGYNSGDNEQFF; CDR3nt: TGTGCCAGCAGGGGGTATAATAGCGGGGACAATGAGCAGTTCTTC; abundance: few; v_gene: TRBV12-3/TRBV12-4; len: 15; d_gene: TRBD2; j_gene: TRBJ2-1
CDR3aa: CASSPDRGRSYEQYF; CDR3nt: TGTGCCAGCAGCCCAGACAGGGGACGGTCCTACGAGCAGTACTTC; abundance: -; v_gene: TRBV2; len: 15; d_gene: TRBD1; j_gene: TRBJ2-7
CDR3aa: CASSEAVGGSRRDTQYF; CDR3nt: TGCGCCAGCAGTGAGGCGGTCGGCGGGAGTAGGAGGGATACGCAGTATTTT; abundance: -; v_gene: TRBV10-1; len: 17; d_gene: TRBD2; j_gene: TRBJ2-3
CDR3aa: CATSDRGNEQFF; CDR3nt: TGTGCCACCAGTGACCGGGGCAATGAGCAGTTCTTC; abundance: many; v_gene: TRBV24-1; len: 12; d_gene: -; j_gene: TRBJ2-1
CDR3aa: CSARVSSAGSTDTQYF; CDR3nt: TGCAGTGCTAGGGTGTCGTCAGCGGGGAGCACAGATACGCAGTATTTT; abundance: many; v_gene: TRBV20-1; len: 16; d_gene: TRBD2; j_gene: TRBJ2-3
CDR3aa: CASSLDRNTGELFF; CDR3nt: TGTGCCAGCAGCTTAGATCGGAACACCGGGGAGCTGTTTTTT; abundance: -; v_gene: TRBV11-2; len: 14; d_gene: -; j_gene: TRBJ2-2
CDR3aa: CASSFQNNEQFF; CDR3nt: TGCGCCAGCAGCTTTCAAAACAATGAGCAGTTCTTC; abundance: many; v_gene: TRBV5-1; len: 12; d_gene: -; j_gene: TRBJ2-1
CDR3aa: CASSVAGYNNEQFF; CDR3nt: TGTGCCAGCAGCGTAGCAGGGTATAACAATGAGCAGTTCTTC; abundance: -; v_gene: TRBV9; len: 14; d_gene: -; j_gene: TRBJ2-1
CDR3aa: CASSLASPYNEQFF; CDR3nt: TGTGCCAGCAGTTTAGCCTCCCCGTACAATGAGCAGTTCTTC; abundance: many; v_gene: TRBV27; len: 14; d_gene: -; j_gene: TRBJ2-1
CDR3aa: CSVWDGYYEQYF; CDR3nt: TGCAGCGTTTGGGACGGCTACTACGAGCAGTACTTC; abundance: -; v_gene: TRBV29-1; len: 12; d_gene: -; j_gene: TRBJ2-7
CDR3aa: CASSLGIPTGELFF; CDR3nt: TGCGCCAGCAGCTTGGGTATCCCAACCGGGGAGCTGTTTTTT; abundance: -; v_gene: TRBV5-1; len: 14; d_gene: -; j_gene: TRBJ2-2
CDR3aa: CASSLGGLAGTYNEQFF; CDR3nt: TGTGCCAGCAGCTTAGGGGGACTAGCGGGCACCTACAATGAGCAGTTCTTC; abundance: many; v_gene: TRBV7-2; len: 17; d_gene: TRBD2; j_gene: TRBJ2-1
CDR3aa: CASSPSGRAGTGELFF; CDR3nt: TGTGCCAGCAGCCCTAGCGGGAGGGCCGGCACCGGGGAGCTGTTTTTT; abundance: -; v_gene: TRBV7-8; len: 16; d_gene: TRBD2; j_gene: TRBJ2-2
CDR3aa: CASSLGSSVDEQFF; CDR3nt: TGTGCCAGCAGCTTAGGATCAAGTGTCGATGAGCAGTTCTTC; abundance: medium-sized; v_gene: TRBV7-2; len: 14; d_gene: -; j_gene: TRBJ2-1
CDR3aa: CASSLGQTYNEQFF; CDR3nt: TGCGCCAGCAGCTTAGGGCAGACCTACAATGAGCAGTTCTTC; abundance: many; v_gene: TRBV5-1; len: 14; d_gene: -; j_gene: TRBJ2-1
CDR3aa: CASSFNNRVGSPLHF; CDR3nt: TGTGCCAGCAGCTTTAACAACAGGGTGGGCTCACCCCTCCACTTT; abundance: many; v_gene: TRBV5-8; len: 15; d_gene: -; j_gene: TRBJ1-6
CDR3aa: CASSPGQGGSYNEQFF; CDR3nt: TGTGCCAGTAGTCCAGGACAGGGGGGTTCCTACAATGAGCAGTTCTTC; abundance: many; v_gene: TRBV19; len: 16; d_gene: TRBD1; j_gene: TRBJ2-1
CDR3aa: CASRHTDTQYF; CDR3nt: TGTGCCAGCCGCCACACAGATACGCAGTATTTT; abundance: few; v_gene: TRBV3-1; len: 11; d_gene: -; j_gene: TRBJ2-3
CDR3aa: CASSQGGGQLYNEQFF; CDR3nt: TGTGCCAGCAGCCAAGGAGGGGGCCAGCTCTACAATGAGCAGTTCTTC; abundance: many; v_gene: TRBV4-2; len: 16; d_gene: TRBD1; j_gene: TRBJ2-1
CDR3aa: CASSPIRLAGEGDTQYF; CDR3nt: TGTGCCAGCAGTCCCATTCGACTAGCGGGGGAGGGAGATACGCAGTATTTT; abundance: many; v_gene: TRBV12-3/TRBV12-4; len: 17; d_gene: TRBD2; j_gene: TRBJ2-3
CDR3aa: CASSPTGLGQPQHF; CDR3nt: TGTGCCAGCAGCCCGACAGGGTTGGGTCAGCCCCAGCATTTT; abundance: many; v_gene: TRBV6-2/TRBV6-3; len: 14; d_gene: TRBD1; j_gene: TRBJ1-5